The 5 T cell receptor beta chains in this list originate from one sample, sequenced in a study of early T cells in non-severe SARS-CoV-2 infection. TCRdb redid the calling of the 5' RACE reads with MiXCR, one entry per CDR3 protein. The sample includes tens of thousands of distinct CDR3 sequences, around 13% of them seen just once. Sequencing was done on a sample of whole blood. All receptors come from an adult who was a healthcare worker with PCR-confirmed SARS-CoV-2 infection or an uninfected control (not recorded which).

V gene TRBV10-3 combines with J gene TRBJ1-4; 7 bases line up with TRBD1. The CDR3 has 12 residues. With V trimmed by 8 bases and J by 8 bases, 5 bases remained unmatched. CDR1 and CDR2 from the germline V gene are ENHRY and SYGVKD. CDR3 residues: CAIGTAGEKLFF. Here the CDR3 DNA reads TGTGCCATCGGGACAGCGGGCGAAAAACTGTTTTTT.

This clonotype appeared a few times. The V gene is TRBV7-3, the J gene TRBJ1-1; perhaps TRBD1 as D (6 bases). CDR1 is SGHTA and CDR2 is FQGTGA in the germline V gene. Trimming left V 4 bases short and J 6 bases short, with 18 bases between. This CDR3 contains 15 residues. The CDR3 DNA follows: TGTGCCAGCAGCTCCACCGGGGGGGCAATCGCTGAAGCTTTCTTT. Its translation is CASSSTGGAIAEAFF.

The chain carries TRBV4-1 and TRBJ2-5; 8 bases are shared with TRBD2. CDR1 is MGHRA and CDR2 is YSYEKL in the germline V gene. J was trimmed by 2 bases and V by 4 bases; bases with no gene match: 6. There are 15 residues in the CDR3. The CDR3 here is CASSPIAGTQETQYF. The DNA for the CDR3 is TGCGCCAGCAGCCCCATAGCGGGGACGCAAGAGACCCAGTACTTC.

This clonotype was seen at least ten times. The chain carries TRBV12-3 or TRBV12-4 and TRBJ1-2; 9 bases fit TRBD1. The J segment lost 3 bases and the V segment lost 7 bases, leaving 3 bases of the junction unmatched. This CDR3 contains 13 residues. DNA for the CDR3: TGTGCCAGCATTCGGACAGGGGACTATGGCTACACCTTC. It yields the protein CASIRTGDYGYTF.

The genes are TRBV9 and TRBJ2-3, with D possibly TRBD1 on 5 matching bases. CDR3 length: 14 amino acids. V shed 3 bases and J shed 11 bases, with 19 bases lying between them. Germline CDR1 is SGDLS and CDR2 is YYNGEE. Written as DNA, the CDR3 is TGTGCCAGCAGCGCTCAGACAGTTTTTGCAGTGCAGTATTTT. This encodes CASSAQTVFAVQYF.